This TCR beta chain was sequenced in a study of graft-versus-host responses after intestinal transplantation. Study at large: Each of the recipients got a multivisceral, liver-intestinal, or isolated intestinal transplant. All of the recipients had induction that used anti-thymocyte globulin, then tacrolimus and steroids for approximately 3 years.

The assay was immunoSEQ multiplex PCR, and TCRdb's table has in-frame clones only and misses some. Among under 45,000 clones, roughly 89% were seen once, and the ten largest hold roughly 6.6%. The V end was cut by 2 bases, the J end by 6 bases, with 11 bases between. This CDR3 region has 14 residues. Germline V CDR1 and CDR2: LNHNV, YYDKDF (reference sequence). The clonotype was recovered from a human patient who received an intestinal transplant, so some T cells may come from the graft donor. The J gene is TRBJ1-5, the V gene TRBV15; maybe TRBD1 (5 bases). The specimen was PBMCs, collected almost 270 days after transplant. CDR3: CATSRFGGSQPQHF. In DNA form, the CDR3 reads TGTGCCACCAGCAGATTCGGGGGGAGTCAGCCCCAGCATTTT.